This T cell receptor (beta chain) was profiled in a study of CD8 T cells in ankylosing spondylitis. Preparation of TCR beta libraries was done by quantitative 5'-RACE with molecular barcodes. One entry per CDR3 protein results from TCRdb running MiXCR on the 5' RACE reads. The sample comprises some 130,000 distinct CDR3 sequences, around 15% of which are singletons, and roughly 3% rests with the top ten. Overall study findings and caveats: Reportedly, matched ankylosing spondylitis synovial fluid was significantly enriched for disease-linked clones. A motif in TCR beta, a set of under ten highly homologous variants, appeared characteristic of ankylosing spondylitis blood. Disease-linked clones had a CD8+ phenotype and relatively low frequency in peripheral blood.

Trimming left V 6 bases short and J 3 bases short, with 15 bases between. The CDR3 runs to 15 residues. Germline V CDR1 and CDR2: SGHKS, YYEKEE (reference sequence). This clonotype was found many times. Its antigen remains unidentified. Sample: blood, either unsorted or a sorted T cell fraction (not recorded which). This receptor was taken from a female donor with ankylosing spondylitis or in good health (not recorded which). The V call is TRBV5-5, the J call TRBJ2-2; the D gene is possibly TRBD1 (6 bases). CDR3 amino acids: CASTTSGQYTGELFF. In DNA, the CDR3 is TGTGCCAGCACCACGAGTGGACAGTACACCGGGGAGCTGTTTTTT.